The present TCR beta chain was sequenced within a study of Tregs in tolerant kidney transplant recipients. This CDR3 has 14 residues. Germline assignment: CDR1 KGHSH and CDR2 LQKENI. Trimming took 2 bases from V and 3 from J, leaving 10 bases between them. Unstimulated Tregs (CD4+CD25+CD127-) and CD4+CD25- non-Tregs were sorted from PBMCs. Produced via immunoSEQ multiplex PCR; TCRdb's table is partial and in-frame only. The sample consists of about 46,000 clones, 91% of them appearing once. The source of this sequence is a human donor in good health. Sequenced material: Tregs from blood. J is TRBJ1-2 and V is TRBV18, with D maybe TRBD1 (6 bases). The CDR3 here is CASSPYQGYYGYTF. The CDR3 region has the DNA TGTGCCAGCTCACCATATCAGGGGTACTATGGCTACACCTTC. The full variable domain, with the rest looked up from reference TRBV18 and TRBJ1-2, is NAGVMQNPRHLVRRRGQEARLRCSPMKGHSHVYWYRQLPEEGLKFMVYLQKENIIDESGMPKERFSAEFPKEGPSILRIQQVVRGDSAAYFCASSPYQGYYGYTFGSGTRLTVV.